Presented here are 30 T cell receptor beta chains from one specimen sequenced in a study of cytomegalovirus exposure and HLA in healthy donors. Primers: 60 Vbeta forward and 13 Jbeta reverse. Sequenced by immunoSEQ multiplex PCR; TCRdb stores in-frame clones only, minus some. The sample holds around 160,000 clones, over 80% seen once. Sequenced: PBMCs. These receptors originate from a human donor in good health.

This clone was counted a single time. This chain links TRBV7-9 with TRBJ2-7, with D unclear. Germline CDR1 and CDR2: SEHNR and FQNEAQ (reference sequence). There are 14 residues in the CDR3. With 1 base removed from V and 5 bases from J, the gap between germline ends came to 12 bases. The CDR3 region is CASSLGALPDEQYF. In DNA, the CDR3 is TGTGCCAGCAGCTTAGGAGCTCTGCCCGACGAGCAGTACTTC.

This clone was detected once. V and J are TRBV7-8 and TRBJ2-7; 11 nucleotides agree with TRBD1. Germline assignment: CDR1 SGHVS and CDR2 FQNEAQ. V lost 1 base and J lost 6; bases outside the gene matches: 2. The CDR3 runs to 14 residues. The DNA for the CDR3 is TGTGCCAGCAGCTTAGTGGGGACAGGGGGCGAGCAGTACTTC. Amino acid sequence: CASSLVGTGGEQYF. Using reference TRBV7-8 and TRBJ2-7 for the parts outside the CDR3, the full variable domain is GAGVSQSPRYKVAKRGQDVALRCDPISGHVSLFWYQQALGQGPEFLTYFQNEAQLDKSGLPSDRFFAERPEGSVSTLKIQRTQQEDSAVYLCASSLVGTGGEQYFGPGTRLTVT.

CDR3 DNA: TGTGCCAGCAGACTTCCCGGGACAGGGGAAGGAGATACGCAGTATTTT. Protein sequence: CASRLPGTGEGDTQYF. The chain is built from TRBV5-6 and TRBJ2-3; 10 bases are a match to TRBD1. The CDR3 runs 16 residues. After removal of 5 bases from V and 5 bases from J, the junction contained 11 bases not matched to a gene. Germline V CDR1 and CDR2: SGHDT, YYEEEE. The complete variable domain, with remaining parts taken from reference TRBV5-6 and TRBJ2-3, reads DAGVTQSPTHLIKTRGQQVTLRCSPKSGHDTVSWYQQALGQGPQFIFQYYEEEERQRGNFPDRFSGHQFPNYSSELNVNALLLGDSALYLCASRLPGTGEGDTQYFGPGTRLTVL.

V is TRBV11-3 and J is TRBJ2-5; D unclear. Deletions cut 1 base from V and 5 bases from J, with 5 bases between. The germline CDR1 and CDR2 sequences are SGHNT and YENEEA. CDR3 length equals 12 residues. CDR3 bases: TGTGCCAGCAGCTTAGCAGTGGAGACCCAGTACTTC. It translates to CASSLAVETQYF.

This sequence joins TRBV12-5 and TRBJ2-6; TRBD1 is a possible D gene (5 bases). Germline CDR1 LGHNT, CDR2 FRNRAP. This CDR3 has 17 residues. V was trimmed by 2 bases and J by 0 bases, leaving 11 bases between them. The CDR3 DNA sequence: TGTGCTAGTGGTTTGCCTCCTGGGGCCTCTGGGGCCAACGTCCTGACTTTC. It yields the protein CASGLPPGASGANVLTF. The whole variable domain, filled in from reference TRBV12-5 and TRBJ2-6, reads DARVTQTPRHKVTEMGQEVTMRCQPILGHNTVFWYRQTMMQGLELLAYFRNRAPLDDSGMPKDRFSAEMPDATLATLKIQPSEPRDSAVYFCASGLPPGASGANVLTFGAGSRLTVL.

The DNA of the CDR3 is TGTGCCAGTAGTGGCCCGAATTCACCCCTCCACTTT. Residues: CASSGPNSPLHF. V and J are TRBV19 and TRBJ1-6; no definite D call. The CDR3 totals 12 residues. The V and J ends lost 5 bases and 7 bases respectively, with 6 bases between them. Looked up from germline, CDR1 is LNHDA and CDR2 is SQIVND (reference sequence). Together with reference TRBV19 and TRBJ1-6, the CDR3 gives the full variable domain: DGGITQSPKYLFRKEGQNVTLSCEQNLNHDAMYWYRQDPGQGLRLIYYSQIVNDFQKGDIAEGYSVSREKKESFPLTVTSAQKNPTAFYLCASSGPNSPLHFGNGTRLTVT.

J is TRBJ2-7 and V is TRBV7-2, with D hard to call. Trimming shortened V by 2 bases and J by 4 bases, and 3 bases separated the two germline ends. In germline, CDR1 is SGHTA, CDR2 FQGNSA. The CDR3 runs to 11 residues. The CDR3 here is CASSLQYEQYF. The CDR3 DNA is TGTGCCAGCAGCTTACAATACGAGCAGTACTTC.

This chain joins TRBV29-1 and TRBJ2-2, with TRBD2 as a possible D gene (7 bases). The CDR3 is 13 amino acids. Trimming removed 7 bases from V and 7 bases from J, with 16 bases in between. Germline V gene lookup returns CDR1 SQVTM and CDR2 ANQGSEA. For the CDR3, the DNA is TGCAGCGCCCGAGGGGGGGGCCACGGGGAGCTGTTTTTT. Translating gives CSARGGGHGELFF.

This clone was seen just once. The DNA of the CDR3 is TGTGCCATCAGTGAGTCAAGGACAGGGAATAATGAGCAGTTCTTC. Protein: CAISESRTGNNEQFF. This chain connects TRBV10-3 to TRBJ2-1; TRBD1 agrees at 8 bases. Germline lookup yields CDR1 ENHRY and CDR2 SYGVKD. This CDR3 is built from 15 residues. V lost 0 bases to trimming and J lost 7 bases; unmatched junction nucleotides: 5.

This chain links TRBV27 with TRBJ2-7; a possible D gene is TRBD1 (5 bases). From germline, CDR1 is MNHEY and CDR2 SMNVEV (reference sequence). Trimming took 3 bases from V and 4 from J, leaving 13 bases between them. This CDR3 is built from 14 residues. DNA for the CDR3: TGTGCCAGCAGTTTTGGTGGGGCCGCGTACGAGCAGTACTTC. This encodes CASSFGGAAYEQYF.

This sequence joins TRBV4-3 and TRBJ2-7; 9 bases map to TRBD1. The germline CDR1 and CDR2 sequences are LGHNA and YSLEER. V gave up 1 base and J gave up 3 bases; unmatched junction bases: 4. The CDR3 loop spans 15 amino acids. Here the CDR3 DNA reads TGCGCCAGCAGCCAAGGACGGGACAGGGTCTACGAGCAGTACTTC. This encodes CASSQGRDRVYEQYF.

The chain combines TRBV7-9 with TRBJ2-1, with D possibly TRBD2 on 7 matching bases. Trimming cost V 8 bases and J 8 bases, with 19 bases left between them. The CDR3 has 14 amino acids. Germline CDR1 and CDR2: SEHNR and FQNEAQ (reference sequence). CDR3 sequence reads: CASCPGGRIDEQFF. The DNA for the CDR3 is TGTGCCAGCTGCCCGGGGGGCCGTATTGATGAGCAGTTCTTC.

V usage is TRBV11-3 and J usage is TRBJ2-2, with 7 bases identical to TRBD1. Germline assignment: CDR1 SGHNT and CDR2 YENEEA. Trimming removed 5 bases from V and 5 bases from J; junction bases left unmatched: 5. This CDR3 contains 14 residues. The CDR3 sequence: CASSGDRETGELFF. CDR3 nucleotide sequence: TGTGCCAGCAGCGGTGACAGGGAAACCGGGGAGCTGTTTTTT.

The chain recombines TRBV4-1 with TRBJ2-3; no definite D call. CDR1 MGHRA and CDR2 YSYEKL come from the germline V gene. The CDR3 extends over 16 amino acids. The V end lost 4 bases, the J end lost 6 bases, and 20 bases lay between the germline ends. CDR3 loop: CASSLRLSLEMDTQYF. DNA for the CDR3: TGCGCCAGCAGCCTCCGACTGAGCCTCGAAATGGATACGCAGTATTTT.

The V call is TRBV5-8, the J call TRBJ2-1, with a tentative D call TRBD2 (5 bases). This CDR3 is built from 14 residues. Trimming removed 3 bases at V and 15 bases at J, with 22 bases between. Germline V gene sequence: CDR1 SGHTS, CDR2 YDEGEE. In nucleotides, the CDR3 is TGTGCCAGCAGCTCTCTAGCCGGTCGGGCCTCTGTGTTCTTC. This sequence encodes CASSSLAGRASVFF.

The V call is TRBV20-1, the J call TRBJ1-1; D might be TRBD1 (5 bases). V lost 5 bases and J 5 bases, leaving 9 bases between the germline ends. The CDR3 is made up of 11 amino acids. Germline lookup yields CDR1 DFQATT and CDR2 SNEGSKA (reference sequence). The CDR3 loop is CSAPRQTEAFF. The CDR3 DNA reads TGCAGTGCTCCCCGACAGACTGAAGCTTTCTTT.

The CDR3 nucleotides are TGCGCCAGCAGCCAAGCCTACAGGGCGGCGGATACGCAGTATTTT. Protein sequence: CASSQAYRAADTQYF. The chain carries TRBV4-1 and TRBJ2-3; D is possibly TRBD1 (6 bases). The V and J ends lost 1 base and 6 bases respectively, with 14 bases between them. Germline CDR1 reads MGHRA; CDR2 reads YSYEKL. The CDR3 covers 15 residues.

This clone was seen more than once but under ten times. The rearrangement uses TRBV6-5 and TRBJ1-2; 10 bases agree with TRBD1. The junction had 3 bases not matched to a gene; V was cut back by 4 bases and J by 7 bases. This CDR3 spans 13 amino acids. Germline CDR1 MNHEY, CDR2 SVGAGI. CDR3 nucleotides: TGTGCCAGCAGTTGGGACAGGGGTGGTGGCTACACCTTC. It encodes CASSWDRGGGYTF.

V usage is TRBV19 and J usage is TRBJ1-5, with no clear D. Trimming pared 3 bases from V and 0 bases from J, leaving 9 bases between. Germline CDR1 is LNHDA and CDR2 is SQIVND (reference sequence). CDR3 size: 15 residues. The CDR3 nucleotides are TGTGCCAGTAGTATGGCAGGATATAGCAATCAGCCCCAGCATTTT. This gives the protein CASSMAGYSNQPQHF. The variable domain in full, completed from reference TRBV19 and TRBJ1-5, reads DGGITQSPKYLFRKEGQNVTLSCEQNLNHDAMYWYRQDPGQGLRLIYYSQIVNDFQKGDIAEGYSVSREKKESFPLTVTSAQKNPTAFYLCASSMAGYSNQPQHFGDGTRLSIL.

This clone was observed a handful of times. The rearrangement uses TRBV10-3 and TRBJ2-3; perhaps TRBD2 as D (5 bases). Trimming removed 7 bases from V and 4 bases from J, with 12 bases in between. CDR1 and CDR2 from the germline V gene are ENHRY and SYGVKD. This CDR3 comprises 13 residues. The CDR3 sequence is CAIKAAESDTQYF. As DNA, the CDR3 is TGTGCCATCAAAGCGGCAGAATCAGATACGCAGTATTTT.

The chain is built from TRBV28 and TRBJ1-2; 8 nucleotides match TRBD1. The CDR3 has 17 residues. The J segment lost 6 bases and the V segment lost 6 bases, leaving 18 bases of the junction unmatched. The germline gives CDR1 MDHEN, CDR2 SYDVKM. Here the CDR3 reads CASSTPLGQAGTNGYTF. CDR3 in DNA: TGTGCCAGCAGCACTCCTCTGGGACAGGCGGGGACTAATGGCTACACCTTC.

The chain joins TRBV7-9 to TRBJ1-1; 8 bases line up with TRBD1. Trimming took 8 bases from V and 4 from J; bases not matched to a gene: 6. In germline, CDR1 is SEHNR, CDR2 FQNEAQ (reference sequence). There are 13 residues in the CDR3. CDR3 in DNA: TGTGCCAGCCTACAAACAGGGGGCACTGAAGCTTTCTTT. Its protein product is CASLQTGGTEAFF.

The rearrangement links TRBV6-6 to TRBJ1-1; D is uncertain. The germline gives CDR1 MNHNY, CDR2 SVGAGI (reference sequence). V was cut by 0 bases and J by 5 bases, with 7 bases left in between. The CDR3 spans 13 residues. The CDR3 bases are TGTGCCAGCAGTTACTCCCCCATGACTGAAGCTTTCTTT. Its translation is CASSYSPMTEAFF.

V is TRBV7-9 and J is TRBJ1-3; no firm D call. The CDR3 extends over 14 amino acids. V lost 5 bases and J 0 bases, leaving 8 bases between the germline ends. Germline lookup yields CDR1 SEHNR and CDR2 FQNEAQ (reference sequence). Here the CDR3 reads CASSDESSGNTIYF. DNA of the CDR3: TGTGCCAGCAGCGATGAGAGCTCTGGAAACACCATATATTTT.

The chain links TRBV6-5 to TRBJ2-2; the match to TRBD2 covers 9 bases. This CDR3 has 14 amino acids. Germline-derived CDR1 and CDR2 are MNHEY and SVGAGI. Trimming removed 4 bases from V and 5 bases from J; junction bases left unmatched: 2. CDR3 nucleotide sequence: TGTGCCAGCAGTTTCAGCGGGGGGACCGGGGAGCTGTTTTTT. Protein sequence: CASSFSGGTGELFF.

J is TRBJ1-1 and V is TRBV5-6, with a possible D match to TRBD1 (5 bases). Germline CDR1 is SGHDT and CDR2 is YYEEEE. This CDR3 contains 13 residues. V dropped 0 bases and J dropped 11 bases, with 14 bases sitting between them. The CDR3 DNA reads TGTGCCAGCAGCTTGGCCGCGGAGGGGATGGCTTTCTTT. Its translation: CASSLAAEGMAFF.

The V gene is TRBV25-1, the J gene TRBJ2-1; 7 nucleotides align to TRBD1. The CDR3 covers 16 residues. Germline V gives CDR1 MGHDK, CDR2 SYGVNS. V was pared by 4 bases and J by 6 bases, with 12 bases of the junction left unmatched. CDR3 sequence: CASSASGTALFNEQFF. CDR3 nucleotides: TGTGCCAGCAGTGCCTCCGGGACAGCATTATTCAATGAGCAGTTCTTC.

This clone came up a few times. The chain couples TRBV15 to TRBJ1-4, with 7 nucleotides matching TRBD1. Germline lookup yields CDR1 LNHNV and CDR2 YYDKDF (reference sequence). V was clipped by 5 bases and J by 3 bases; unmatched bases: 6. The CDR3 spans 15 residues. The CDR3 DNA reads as TGTGCCACCAGCGGCGACAGGGTTGCTAATGAAAAACTGTTTTTT. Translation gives CATSGDRVANEKLFF.

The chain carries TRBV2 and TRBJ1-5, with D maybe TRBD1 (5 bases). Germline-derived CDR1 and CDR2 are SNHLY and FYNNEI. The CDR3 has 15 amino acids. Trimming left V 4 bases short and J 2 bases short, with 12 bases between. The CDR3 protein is CASSVRREGNQPQHF. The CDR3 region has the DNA TGTGCCAGCAGTGTCCGCAGGGAGGGCAATCAGCCCCAGCATTTT. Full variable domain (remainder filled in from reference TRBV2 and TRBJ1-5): EPEVTQTPSHQVTQMGQEVILRCVPISNHLYFYWYRQILGQKVEFLVSFYNNEISEKSEIFDDQFSVERPDGSNFTLKIRSTKLEDSAMYFCASSVRREGNQPQHFGDGTRLSIL.

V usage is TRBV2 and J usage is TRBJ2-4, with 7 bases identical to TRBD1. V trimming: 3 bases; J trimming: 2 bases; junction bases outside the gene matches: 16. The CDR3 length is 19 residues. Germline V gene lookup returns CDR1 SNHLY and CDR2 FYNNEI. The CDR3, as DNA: TGTGCCAGCAGTGATCATCTTTATGGGACAGCCGCTACCAAAAACATTCAGTACTTC. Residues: CASSDHLYGTAATKNIQYF.